The rows below give T cell receptor beta chains drawn from one sample of a study of early T cells in non-severe SARS-CoV-2 infection. TCRdb re-analysed the 5' RACE reads in MiXCR, keeping a single row per CDR3 protein. The profile covers about 58,000 distinct CDR3 sequences, with around an eighth appearing a single time and roughly 3.4% taken by the ten largest. Sequencing was done on a sample of whole blood. These receptors came from an adult who was a healthcare worker with PCR-confirmed SARS-CoV-2 infection or an uninfected control (not recorded which). CDR3s include the opening cysteine and the closing phenylalanine or tryptophan. Fields, in order: D gene, J gene, V gene, clone size, CDR3 DNA, CDR3 protein. The D gene is left open where the match is weak. Clone size, where shown, is once, few, many, or a class for clones that have expanded.

D gene: .
J gene: TRBJ2-3
V gene: TRBV27
clone size: many
CDR3 DNA: TGTGCCAGCAGTCTGACAGGTAGCACAGATACGCAGTATTTT
CDR3 protein: CASSLTGSTDTQYF

D gene: .
J gene: TRBJ1-5
V gene: TRBV27
clone size: many
CDR3 DNA: TGTGCCAGCAGTGTGCAGGGGCGCCGGCCCCAGCATTTT
CDR3 protein: CASSVQGRRPQHF

D gene: .
J gene: TRBJ1-3
V gene: TRBV20-1
clone size: .
CDR3 DNA: TGCAGTGCTAGAGCCAGGGTGACGGGAAACACCATATATTTT
CDR3 protein: CSARARVTGNTIYF

D gene: .
J gene: TRBJ2-3
V gene: TRBV28
clone size: few
CDR3 DNA: TGTGCCAGCAGGACCCATGGCAGGGGAGGAACAGATACGCAGTATTTT
CDR3 protein: CASRTHGRGGTDTQYF

D gene: TRBD2
J gene: TRBJ2-3
V gene: TRBV7-9
clone size: few
CDR3 DNA: TGTGCCAGCAGCAGTTCCGCTAGCGGGAGCGCAGATACGCAGTATTTT
CDR3 protein: CASSSSASGSADTQYF

D gene: .
J gene: TRBJ2-5
V gene: TRBV5-1
clone size: few
CDR3 DNA: TGCGCCAGCAGCTTGGCCGCAGTGGAAGAGACCCAGTACTTC
CDR3 protein: CASSLAAVEETQYF

D gene: .
J gene: TRBJ2-7
V gene: TRBV4-1
clone size: .
CDR3 DNA: TGCGCCAGCAGCCAAGTGTCACAGGTATACGAGCAGTACTTC
CDR3 protein: CASSQVSQVYEQYF

D gene: TRBD1
J gene: TRBJ1-4
V gene: TRBV7-9
clone size: .
CDR3 DNA: TGTGCCAGCAGCCCACAGGGGTTCAGTGAAAAACTGTTTTTT
CDR3 protein: CASSPQGFSEKLFF

D gene: TRBD1
J gene: TRBJ2-7
V gene: TRBV6-1
clone size: few
CDR3 DNA: TGTGCCAGCAGTCCTCTCGGGACAGGGGGCGGCGAGCAGTACTTC
CDR3 protein: CASSPLGTGGGEQYF

D gene: TRBD2
J gene: TRBJ2-2
V gene: TRBV28
clone size: .
CDR3 DNA: TGTGCCAGCAGTTTAGCGGGAGGGCGAACCGGGGAGCTGTTTTTT
CDR3 protein: CASSLAGGRTGELFF

D gene: .
J gene: TRBJ2-7
V gene: TRBV20-1
clone size: .
CDR3 DNA: TGCAGTGCTAGGCCGGGAACCTACGAGCAGTACTTC
CDR3 protein: CSARPGTYEQYF

D gene: .
J gene: TRBJ2-7
V gene: TRBV20-1
clone size: few
CDR3 DNA: TGCAGTGCTGGAAGAGGGGGAACCGAGCAGTACTTC
CDR3 protein: CSAGRGGTEQYF

D gene: .
J gene: TRBJ1-1
V gene: TRBV29-1
clone size: .
CDR3 DNA: TGCAGCGTTGGGCCAGGGAACACTGAAGCTTTCTTT
CDR3 protein: CSVGPGNTEAFF

D gene: TRBD2
J gene: TRBJ2-1
V gene: TRBV20-1
clone size: many
CDR3 DNA: TGCAGTGCTTCCGGACTAGCGGCCCTATCCTACAATGAGCAGTTCTTC
CDR3 protein: CSASGLAALSYNEQFF

D gene: .
J gene: TRBJ2-2
V gene: TRBV11-2
clone size: many
CDR3 DNA: TGTGCCAGCAGCTTAGAGCATCGGGCGCTTAACACCGGGGAGCTGTTTTTT
CDR3 protein: CASSLEHRALNTGELFF

D gene: TRBD1
J gene: TRBJ1-4
V gene: TRBV24-1
clone size: many
CDR3 DNA: TGTGCCACCAGTGAGTCCGGGACAGGGAGTGAAAAACTGTTTTTT
CDR3 protein: CATSESGTGSEKLFF

D gene: .
J gene: TRBJ1-5
V gene: TRBV7-2
clone size: many
CDR3 DNA: TGTGCCAGCAGCGGACGTCAGGGGTTCAGCAATCAGCCCCAGCATTTT
CDR3 protein: CASSGRQGFSNQPQHF

D gene: .
J gene: TRBJ2-7
V gene: TRBV20-1
clone size: .
CDR3 DNA: TGCAGTGCTAGAGCCCTAGGCAGGACGCCCGTCTACGAGCAGTACTTC
CDR3 protein: CSARALGRTPVYEQYF

D gene: TRBD1
J gene: TRBJ2-5
V gene: TRBV12-3/TRBV12-4
clone size: few
CDR3 DNA: TGTGCCAGCACCCAGGGGGCAGGGGTAGAGACCCAGTACTTC
CDR3 protein: CASTQGAGVETQYF

D gene: TRBD2
J gene: TRBJ2-7
V gene: TRBV28
clone size: .
CDR3 DNA: TGTGCCAGCAGACTAGGGACTAGCGGGAGTATCAACGAGCAGTACTTC
CDR3 protein: CASRLGTSGSINEQYF

D gene: TRBD2
J gene: TRBJ2-5
V gene: TRBV2
clone size: .
CDR3 DNA: TGTGCCAGCAGTGAAGGACTAGCGGGAGGGCCTGGAGAGACCCAGTACTTC
CDR3 protein: CASSEGLAGGPGETQYF

D gene: TRBD2
J gene: TRBJ2-7
V gene: TRBV12-3/TRBV12-4
clone size: .
CDR3 DNA: TGTGCCAGCGGTAGCGGGAGTTGGGACGAGCAGTACTTC
CDR3 protein: CASGSGSWDEQYF

D gene: .
J gene: TRBJ2-3
V gene: TRBV29-1
clone size: many
CDR3 DNA: TGCAGCGTTGACGTCGTCACAGATACGCAGTATTTT
CDR3 protein: CSVDVVTDTQYF

D gene: TRBD2
J gene: TRBJ2-3
V gene: TRBV5-4
clone size: .
CDR3 DNA: TGTGCCAGCAGCTGGGACACCGGGACTAGCGGGAGAAGGGGTAAAGATACGCAGTATTTT
CDR3 protein: CASSWDTGTSGRRGKDTQYF

D gene: TRBD2
J gene: TRBJ2-3
V gene: TRBV6-9
clone size: few
CDR3 DNA: TGTGCCAGCCGGGCGGGAGGCACAGATACGCAGTATTTT
CDR3 protein: CASRAGGTDTQYF

D gene: .
J gene: TRBJ1-4
V gene: TRBV20-1
clone size: many
CDR3 DNA: TGCAGTGCTCAGCCTAGTAATGAAAAACTGTTTTTT
CDR3 protein: CSAQPSNEKLFF

D gene: TRBD1
J gene: TRBJ2-1
V gene: TRBV6-5
clone size: many
CDR3 DNA: TGTGCCAGCAGTTCCCGGACAGGGAACTACAATGAGCAGTTCTTC
CDR3 protein: CASSSRTGNYNEQFF

D gene: .
J gene: TRBJ2-1
V gene: TRBV7-6
clone size: many
CDR3 DNA: TGTGCCAGCAGCATGGACCACCTGCGGAATGAGCAGTTCTTC
CDR3 protein: CASSMDHLRNEQFF

D gene: TRBD1
J gene: TRBJ1-5
V gene: TRBV10-3
clone size: few
CDR3 DNA: TGTGCCATCAGTGAGTCGGGACAGGGTGGACAGCCCCAGCATTTT
CDR3 protein: CAISESGQGGQPQHF

D gene: .
J gene: TRBJ2-3
V gene: TRBV7-2
clone size: many
CDR3 DNA: TGTGCCAGCAGCTTTAGAGGGCCCACAGATACGCAGTATTTT
CDR3 protein: CASSFRGPTDTQYF

D gene: .
J gene: TRBJ1-1
V gene: TRBV20-1
clone size: few
CDR3 DNA: TGCAGTGCTAGAGATCCGGACAGATTTAACACTGAAGCTTTCTTT
CDR3 protein: CSARDPDRFNTEAFF

D gene: .
J gene: TRBJ2-7
V gene: TRBV29-1
clone size: .
CDR3 DNA: TGCAGCGGGGGGACTCTACCCTACGAGCAGTACTTC
CDR3 protein: CSGGTLPYEQYF

D gene: .
J gene: TRBJ2-7
V gene: TRBV28
clone size: few
CDR3 DNA: TGTGCCAGCAGTTTAGTAGCGGACGAGCAGTACTTC
CDR3 protein: CASSLVADEQYF

D gene: TRBD1
J gene: TRBJ1-5
V gene: TRBV28
clone size: .
CDR3 DNA: TGTGCCAGCAGTACGAATCGACAGGGCCGTAGCAATCAGCCCCAGCATTTT
CDR3 protein: CASSTNRQGRSNQPQHF

D gene: .
J gene: TRBJ1-1
V gene: TRBV11-2
clone size: many
CDR3 DNA: TGTGCCAGCAGCTTAGAAGGCAGGATGAACACTGAAGCTTTCTTT
CDR3 protein: CASSLEGRMNTEAFF

D gene: TRBD2
J gene: TRBJ2-1
V gene: TRBV11-2
clone size: .
CDR3 DNA: TGTGCCAGCAGCTTCCTTTCGACTAGCGGTATCTACAATGAGCAGTTCTTC
CDR3 protein: CASSFLSTSGIYNEQFF

D gene: .
J gene: TRBJ2-3
V gene: TRBV9
clone size: .
CDR3 DNA: TGTGCCAGCAGCCCCCATGGAGCGACTAGCACAGATACGCAGTATTTT
CDR3 protein: CASSPHGATSTDTQYF

D gene: TRBD1
J gene: TRBJ2-2
V gene: TRBV12-3/TRBV12-4
clone size: .
CDR3 DNA: TGTGCCAGCCGCCCCGGACAGGGACGAACCGGGGAGCTGTTTTTT
CDR3 protein: CASRPGQGRTGELFF

D gene: .
J gene: TRBJ2-3
V gene: TRBV29-1
clone size: .
CDR3 DNA: TGCAGCGTTGAAGAGGTGCGGGGATACACAGATACGCAGTATTTT
CDR3 protein: CSVEEVRGYTDTQYF

D gene: TRBD2
J gene: TRBJ2-1
V gene: TRBV15
clone size: few
CDR3 DNA: TGTGCCACCAGCAGAGATCCGGGGGAGGGCAATGAGCAGTTCTTC
CDR3 protein: CATSRDPGEGNEQFF

D gene: TRBD2
J gene: TRBJ2-3
V gene: TRBV29-1
clone size: .
CDR3 DNA: TGCAGCGTTGAAGGGGAGGGTACTAGCACAGATACGCAGTATTTT
CDR3 protein: CSVEGEGTSTDTQYF

D gene: .
J gene: TRBJ1-1
V gene: TRBV29-1
clone size: .
CDR3 DNA: TGCAGCGTGGGAGGGGGTAGTGACACTGAAGCTTTCTTT
CDR3 protein: CSVGGGSDTEAFF

D gene: .
J gene: TRBJ2-1
V gene: TRBV7-9
clone size: many
CDR3 DNA: TGTGCCAGCAGTACTGGACAGTACTACAATGAGCAGTTCTTC
CDR3 protein: CASSTGQYYNEQFF

D gene: .
J gene: TRBJ2-7
V gene: TRBV28
clone size: .
CDR3 DNA: TGTGCCAGCAGTTTTAACTCTGGACCTTTAGTGGAGCAGTACTTC
CDR3 protein: CASSFNSGPLVEQYF

D gene: .
J gene: TRBJ1-2
V gene: TRBV24-1
clone size: .
CDR3 DNA: TGTGCCACCAGTGATTTAAGGGGCTCTCACTATGGCTACACCTTC
CDR3 protein: CATSDLRGSHYGYTF

D gene: TRBD1
J gene: TRBJ1-1
V gene: TRBV5-1
clone size: many
CDR3 DNA: TGCGCCAGCAGTTTTCTACAGGGGGTAAAAACTGAAGCTTTCTTT
CDR3 protein: CASSFLQGVKTEAFF

D gene: .
J gene: TRBJ2-6
V gene: TRBV7-3
clone size: few
CDR3 DNA: TGTGCCAGCAGCCACAGGACCTCATCCGGGACTGGGGCCAACGTCCTGACTTTC
CDR3 protein: CASSHRTSSGTGANVLTF

D gene: TRBD1
J gene: TRBJ2-2
V gene: TRBV7-9
clone size: many
CDR3 DNA: TGTGCCAGCAGCTTACGTCCGGGACAGAAGAACACCGGGGAGCTGTTTTTT
CDR3 protein: CASSLRPGQKNTGELFF

D gene: .
J gene: TRBJ1-1
V gene: TRBV29-1
clone size: few
CDR3 DNA: TGCAGCGTTGAAGGACAGATACCTGAAGCTTTCTTT
CDR3 protein: CSVEGQIPEAFF